This TCR beta chain was found in a study of cytomegalovirus exposure and HLA in healthy donors. Study-wide results and limits: Later on, an analysis tied about 17,000 TCR beta sequences to HLA alleles at 0.05 false discovery rate. The study recorded 150 to 200 TCR beta chains that were cytomegalovirus-associated.

Germline V gives CDR1 SGHRS, CDR2 YFSETQ. V lost 3 bases and J lost 2, with 12 bases in between. The length of the CDR3 is 16 residues. With regard to this clone: The antigen is not known.

Vbeta (60) and Jbeta (13) primers were used in the PCR. Profiled with immunoSEQ multiplex PCR; TCRdb holds only in-frame clones, not every one. This sample yields about 190,000 clones, of which around 81% are seen a single time; around 2% belongs to the top ten. The chain recombines TRBV5-1 with TRBJ2-6; TRBD2 might be the D (6 bases). The sample was PBMCs. This TCR derives from a young woman in good health and CMV-seropositive. The CDR3 nucleotides read TGCGCCAGCAGCTCCAAGTGGGGGGCTGGGGCCAACGTCCTGACTTTC. This codes for CASSSKWGAGANVLTF. The full variable domain, rest sourced from reference TRBV5-1 and TRBJ2-6, is KAGVTQTPRYLIKTRGQQVTLSCSPISGHRSVSWYQQTPGQGLQFLFEYFSETQRNKGNFPGRFSGRQFSNSRSEMNVSTLELGDSALYLCASSSKWGAGANVLTFGAGSRLTVL.